What follows is one TCR beta chain and its context. This specimen belongs to a study of blood T cell repertoires in COVID-19. Looked up from germline, CDR1 is SEHNR and CDR2 is FQNEAQ (reference sequence). This CDR3 is built from 13 residues. With V trimmed by 6 bases and J by 7 bases, 3 bases remained unmatched. Libraries were prepared by immunoSEQ multiplex PCR; TCRdb keeps only in-frame clonotypes and omits some of them. The profile covers some 200,000 clones, with roughly 80% appearing a single time and about 10% taken by the ten largest. The chain uses TRBV7-9 and TRBJ2-2, with 9 bases matching TRBD1. What was sequenced was peripheral blood. The clonotype was recovered from a woman of 80 years or more with acute or convalescent COVID-19. The CDR3 loop reads CASRATGGGELFF. The CDR3, as DNA: TGTGCCAGCAGGGCGACAGGGGGCGGGGAGCTGTTTTTT.